Listed below are T cell receptor beta chains from one sample, sequenced in a study of STAT5B mutations in CD4+ large granular lymphocyte leukemia. Method: immunoSEQ multiplex PCR; TCRdb's copy keeps in-frame clones and lacks some. The sample lists about 46,000 clones, about 80% occurring once. The material sequenced was CD4+ T cells from blood buffy coats. These receptors were collected from a human donor in good health. CDR3s leave out the opening cysteine and the closing phenylalanine or tryptophan.

TRBJ2-6 | TRBV11-3 | ASSWASGANVLT
TRBJ2-5 | TRBV4-2 | ASSQDPVQETQY
TRBJ2-5 | TRBV5-4 | ASSFSAAATQY
TRBJ2-5 | TRBV7-2 | ASRRTGASGEQY
TRBJ2-2 | TRBV18 | ASSPRSGRNTGELF
TRBJ1-2 | TRBV5-1 | ASSGGTVGYGYT
TRBJ2-1 | TRBV11-2 | ASSYFPGRGLYNEQF
TRBJ2-2 | TRBV11-3 | ASSLVATGELF
TRBJ1-5 | TRBV7-6 | ASSLGGRGMVQPQH
TRBJ1-5 | TRBV15 | ATSRVGTVNQPQH
TRBJ1-1 | TRBV11-2 | ASSWRQQNTEAF
TRBJ2-2 | TRBV5-4 | ASSLLGQGNTGELF
TRBJ1-1 | TRBV9 | ASSVVSGVPEAF
TRBJ1-1 | TRBV11-1 | ASSTTARPGEAF
TRBJ2-5 | TRBV5-1 | ASSPYPSGLNLGETQY
TRBJ1-1 | TRBV5-5 | ASSLGGTGALGNTEAF
TRBJ2-5 | TRBV29-1 | SVTILAEETQY
TRBJ1-4 | TRBV6-1 | ASSGATGTGNEKLF
TRBJ2-7 | TRBV11-3 | ASSLRSGFSYEQY
TRBJ1-5 | TRBV5-6 | ASSSHGQPQH
TRBJ1-4 | TRBV7-9 | ASSLGDRGREKLF
TRBJ2-5 | TRBV30 | AWGGLAGAQETQY
TRBJ1-6 | TRBV7-6 | ASSLAGQGDSPLH
TRBJ2-5 | TRBV19 | ASSRRMSASGSQETQY
TRBJ1-1 | TRBV11-3 | ASSLVGQGTAF
TRBJ1-5 | TRBV27 | ASSLRIPVDNQPQH
TRBJ1-2 | TRBV5-4 | ASSAGGYGYT
TRBJ1-1 | TRBV7-9 | ASSPLRGGTEAF
TRBJ1-3 | TRBV6-1 | ASRNIGNTIY
TRBJ1-2 | TRBV6-5 | ASSPGRNYGYT
TRBJ2-1 | TRBV19 | ASSIDRGGLEGEQF
TRBJ2-7 | TRBV5-1 | ASSFAGQGAIEQY
TRBJ2-7 | TRBV6-1 | ATEGQIYEQY
TRBJ1-2 | TRBV7-9 | ASSSPQGRGYT
TRBJ2-1 | TRBV5-1 | ASSLGVRGNEQF
TRBJ2-5 | TRBV7-2 | ASSRTSGGGGFRQETQY
TRBJ1-1 | TRBV10-3 | AISESDGRAAF
TRBJ2-3 | TRBV14 | ASSLRDFRRTDTQY
TRBJ2-1 | TRBV29-1 | SVEDQGTSGRINEQF
TRBJ2-7 | TRBV30 | AWSAPGTATYEQY
TRBJ1-5 | TRBV19 | ASSIVGSGGLQPQH